A single sample gave rise to the 10 T cell receptor beta chains below, sequenced in a study of T cell repertoires in cytomegalovirus infection. TCRdb passed the reads through MiXCR, listing each CDR3 protein once. The table has 350,000 to 450,000 distinct CDR3 sequences, 15% to 20% seen once; the top ten hold roughly 9%. The material sequenced was PBMCs. Receptors were obtained from a human donor in good health (CMV status not recorded). Some clones in this sample may be carry-over from other donors' samples.

This clonotype was observed many times. The chain has TRBV7-8 and TRBJ1-1; the D gene is possibly TRBD1 (5 bases). Germline V lookup: CDR1 SGHVS, CDR2 FQNEAQ. V was pared by 2 bases and J by 0 bases, with 7 bases between. The CDR3 runs to 14 residues. In nucleotides, the CDR3 is TGTGCCAGCAGCTTATTGGGGGTGAACACTGAAGCTTTCTTT. Translated: CASSLLGVNTEAFF. Using reference TRBV7-8 and TRBJ1-1 for the parts outside the CDR3, the full variable domain is GAGVSQSPRYKVAKRGQDVALRCDPISGHVSLFWYQQALGQGPEFLTYFQNEAQLDKSGLPSDRFFAERPEGSVSTLKIQRTQQEDSAVYLCASSLLGVNTEAFFGQGTRLTVV.

The gene calls are TRBV20-1 and TRBJ2-3; the D is unclear. From germline, CDR1 is DFQATT and CDR2 SNEGSKA (reference sequence). This CDR3 has 15 amino acids. V was trimmed by 5 bases and J by 0 bases, leaving 15 bases between them. In DNA form, the CDR3 reads TGCAGTGCTCTAAACATAGACTCTAGCACAGATACGCAGTATTTT. It codes for CSALNIDSSTDTQYF.

This clonotype has a count of ten or more. This chain joins TRBV7-8 and TRBJ1-3; weak D call: TRBD1 (5 bases). The CDR3 has 14 amino acids. V gave up 1 base and J gave up 4 bases, with 8 bases separating them. Germline assignment: CDR1 SGHVS and CDR2 FQNEAQ. The CDR3 region is CASSLGQGGNTIYF. For the CDR3, the DNA is TGTGCCAGCAGCTTAGGGCAGGGAGGAAACACCATATATTTT.

A few counts support this clonotype. The CDR3 spells CSASGGRETQYF. As DNA, the CDR3 is TGCAGTGCTAGCGGGGGCAGAGAGACCCAGTACTTC. V usage is TRBV20-1 and J usage is TRBJ2-5; the D call may be TRBD1 or TRBD2 (6 bases each). The V gene's germline CDR1 is DFQATT and CDR2 SNEGSKA (reference sequence). V was shortened by 3 bases and J by 4 bases, with 9 bases between the two germline ends. This CDR3 contains 12 residues.

The chain uses TRBV20-1 and TRBJ1-1; the match to TRBD1 covers 12 bases. Germline values: CDR1 DFQATT, CDR2 SNEGSKA (reference sequence). CDR3 length equals 17 residues. Germline trimming cut 5 bases from V and 1 base from J; bases unmatched to any gene: 11. CDR3 sequence reads: CSAPIRDRGHTNTEAFF. In DNA, the CDR3 is TGCAGTGCTCCAATTAGGGACAGGGGGCATACGAACACTGAAGCTTTCTTT.

In the case of this clonotype: One junction end does not reproduce the germline sequence, and a read error may be involved. V and J are TRBV6-6 and TRBJ1-1; D is perhaps TRBD1 (5 bases). The CDR3 length is 11 residues. Per germline, CDR1 MNHNY and CDR2 SVGAGI (reference sequence). Written as DNA, the CDR3 is TGTGCCAGCCTCCGGGGCGCTGAAGCTGTCTTT. It specifies CASLRGAEAVF.

There are a few counts of this clonotype. J is TRBJ2-3 and V is TRBV15, with unresolved D. The V end lost 0 bases, the J end lost 4 bases, and 8 bases lay between the germline ends. The CDR3 is 14 amino acids. The V gene's germline CDR1 is LNHNV and CDR2 YYDKDF (reference sequence). The CDR3 reads CATSRDRLADTQYF. The CDR3 DNA reads as TGTGCCACCAGCAGAGATAGGCTAGCAGATACGCAGTATTTT.

The genes are TRBV3-1 and TRBJ2-3; TRBD2 is a possible D gene (5 bases). The germline V and J ends were trimmed by 1 base and 6 bases, with 8 bases remaining between them. Germline lookup yields CDR1 LGHDT and CDR2 YNNKEL (reference sequence). The CDR3 runs to 13 residues. The CDR3 nucleotides read TGTGCCAGCAGCCAAGGAGGGCGGGATACGCAGTATTTT. Translating gives CASSQGGRDTQYF.

V is TRBV4-1 and J is TRBJ2-1; 9 bases align to TRBD2. The CDR3 has 15 residues. The V segment lost 4 bases and the J segment 8 bases; nucleotides outside the gene matches: 9. The germline gives CDR1 MGHRA, CDR2 YSYEKL. The CDR3 DNA sequence: TGCGCCAGCAGCCCCTTGGCGGGAGGGCCCGATGAGCAGTTCTTC. Residues: CASSPLAGGPDEQFF.

This chain links TRBV6-6 with TRBJ2-3; D is uncertain. Trimming removed 2 bases from V and 1 base from J, with 16 bases in between. Germline-derived CDR1 and CDR2 are MNHNY and SVGAGI (reference sequence). There are 17 residues in the CDR3. The CDR3 sequence: CASSYPPADQGTDTQYF. The CDR3, as DNA: TGTGCCAGCAGTTACCCCCCGGCGGACCAAGGCACAGATACGCAGTATTTT.